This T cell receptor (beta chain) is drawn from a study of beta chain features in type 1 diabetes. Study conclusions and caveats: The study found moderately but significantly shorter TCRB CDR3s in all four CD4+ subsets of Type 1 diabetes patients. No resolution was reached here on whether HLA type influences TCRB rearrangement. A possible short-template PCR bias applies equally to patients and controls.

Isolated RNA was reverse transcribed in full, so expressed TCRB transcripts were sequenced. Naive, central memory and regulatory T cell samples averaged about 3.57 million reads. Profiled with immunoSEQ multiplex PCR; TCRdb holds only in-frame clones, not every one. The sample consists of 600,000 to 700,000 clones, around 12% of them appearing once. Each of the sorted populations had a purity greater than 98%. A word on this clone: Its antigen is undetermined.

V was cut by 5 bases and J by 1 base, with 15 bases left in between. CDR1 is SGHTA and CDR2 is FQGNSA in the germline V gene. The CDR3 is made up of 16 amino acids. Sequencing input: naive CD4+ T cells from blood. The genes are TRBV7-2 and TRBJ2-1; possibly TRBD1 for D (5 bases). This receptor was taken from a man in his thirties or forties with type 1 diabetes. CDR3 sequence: CASSTSEDTSYNEQFF. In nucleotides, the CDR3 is TGTGCCAGCAGCACCAGCGAGGACACGTCCTACAATGAGCAGTTCTTC.